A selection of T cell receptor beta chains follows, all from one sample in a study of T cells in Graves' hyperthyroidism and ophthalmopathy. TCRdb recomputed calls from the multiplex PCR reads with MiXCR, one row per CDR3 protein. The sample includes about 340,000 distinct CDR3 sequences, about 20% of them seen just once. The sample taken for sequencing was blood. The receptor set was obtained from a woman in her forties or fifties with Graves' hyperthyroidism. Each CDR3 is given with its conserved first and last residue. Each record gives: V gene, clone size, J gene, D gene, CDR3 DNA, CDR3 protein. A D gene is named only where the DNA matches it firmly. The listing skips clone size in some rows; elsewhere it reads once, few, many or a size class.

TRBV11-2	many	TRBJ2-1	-	TGTGCCAGCAGCTTAGTGGGACAAAGAAATGAGCAGTTCTTC	CASSLVGQRNEQFF
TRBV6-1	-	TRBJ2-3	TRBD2	TGTGCCGGAGGACTAGCGGACACAGATACGCAGTATTTT	CAGGLADTDTQYF
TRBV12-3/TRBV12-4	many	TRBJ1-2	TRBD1	TGTGCCAGCAGCACCGGGACAGGGGTCTCTGGCTACACCTTC	CASSTGTGVSGYTF
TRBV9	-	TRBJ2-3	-	TGTGCCAGCAGCGTCGGGACCCTAGAAGATACGCAGTATTTT	CASSVGTLEDTQYF
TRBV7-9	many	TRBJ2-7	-	TGTGCCAGCAGCTCCGCCGTCGAGCAGTACTTC	CASSSAVEQYF
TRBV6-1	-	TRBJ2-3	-	TGTGCCAGCAAGGAAGACTCGGTCACAGATACGCAGTATTTT	CASKEDSVTDTQYF
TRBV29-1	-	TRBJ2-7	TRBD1	TGCAGCGTTGAAGAGGGACAGGGGGGCTACGAGCAGTACTTC	CSVEEGQGGYEQYF
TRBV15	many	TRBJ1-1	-	TGTGCCACCAGCAGTGGCCCGGGAGGGGAAGCTTTCTTT	CATSSGPGGEAFF
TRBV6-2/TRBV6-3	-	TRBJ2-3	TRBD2	TGTGCCAGCAGTTTAGGTAGCGGGGGTAACACAGATACGCAGTATTTT	CASSLGSGGNTDTQYF
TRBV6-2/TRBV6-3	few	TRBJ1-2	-	TGTGCCAGCAGTACTAACAGGGTTGATGGCTACACCTTC	CASSTNRVDGYTF
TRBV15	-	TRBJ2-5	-	TGTGCCACCAGCAGAGTTGGCCAGGCAGGGGAGGCCCAGTACTTC	CATSRVGQAGEAQYF
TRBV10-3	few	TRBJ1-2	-	TGTGCCATCAGTGAACAGGGAGACTATGGCTACACCTTC	CAISEQGDYGYTF
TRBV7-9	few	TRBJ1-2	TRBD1	TGTGCCAGCAGCTCGACAGGGAACTTCGGCTACACCTTC	CASSSTGNFGYTF
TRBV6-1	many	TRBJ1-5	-	TGTGCCAGCAGTGTAGGAGGCGGGCAGCCCCAGCATTTT	CASSVGGGQPQHF
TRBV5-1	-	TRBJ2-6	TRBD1	TGCGCCAGCACCCCGGACAGGGCGATGAGCTCTGGGGCCAACGTCCTGACTTTC	CASTPDRAMSSGANVLTF
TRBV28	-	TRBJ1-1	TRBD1	TGTGCCGGGAAGACAGGGGGGCCAGGTGAAGCTTTCTTT	CAGKTGGPGEAFF
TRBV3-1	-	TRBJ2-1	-	TGTGCCAGCAGCCAATTTGTGGGATACTCCTACAATGAGCAGTTCTTC	CASSQFVGYSYNEQFF
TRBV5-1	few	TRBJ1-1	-	TGCGCCAGCAGGGACGGACCGAACACTGAAGCTTTCTTT	CASRDGPNTEAFF
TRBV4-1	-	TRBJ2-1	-	TGCGCCAGCAGCCAAGAGGGGACTGCTTACAATGAGCAGTTCTTC	CASSQEGTAYNEQFF
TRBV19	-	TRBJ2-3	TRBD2	TGTGCCAGTTGCGGGACTATAACTAGCACAGATACGCAGTATTTT	CASCGTITSTDTQYF
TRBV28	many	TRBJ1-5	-	TGTGCCAGCAGTCCCACCGCGAATCAGCCCCAGCATTTT	CASSPTANQPQHF
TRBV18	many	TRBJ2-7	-	TGTGCCAGCTCATCCGAGCTAGAGCAGTACTTC	CASSSELEQYF
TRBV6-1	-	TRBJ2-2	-	TGTGCCAGCAGTCTAGTCGCAGGGCTAGGTACCGGGGAGCTGTTTTTT	CASSLVAGLGTGELFF
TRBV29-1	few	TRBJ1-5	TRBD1	TGCAGCGGTGGACAGGGGAGGGATCAGCCCCAGCATTTT	CSGGQGRDQPQHF
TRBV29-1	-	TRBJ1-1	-	TGCAGCGTTAGCCGAGCGGGGGTTGCTGAAGCTTTCTTT	CSVSRAGVAEAFF
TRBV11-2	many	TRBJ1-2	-	TGTGCCAGCAGCTTAAGGCCGATGGGCTACACCTTC	CASSLRPMGYTF
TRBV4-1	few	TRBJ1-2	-	TGCGCCAGCAGCCAGGATCCGGGACACCAGGGGGGCTACACCTTC	CASSQDPGHQGGYTF
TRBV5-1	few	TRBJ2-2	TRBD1	TGCGCCAGCAGCCCTGGGACAGGGGGCACCGGGGAGCTGTTTTTT	CASSPGTGGTGELFF
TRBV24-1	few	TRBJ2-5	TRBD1	TGTGCCACCAGTGGACAGGGTAAAGAGACCCAGTACTTC	CATSGQGKETQYF
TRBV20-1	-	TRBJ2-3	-	TGCAGTACGCTAGAGACCGGGGTAGATACGCAGTATTTT	CSTLETGVDTQYF
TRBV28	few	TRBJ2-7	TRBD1	TGTGCCAGCAGGGGACAGGGAACTAGCGAGCGGTACTTC	CASRGQGTSERYF
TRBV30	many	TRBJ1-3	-	TGTGCCTGGAGGCTGACAGTCGACTCTGGAAACACCATATATTTT	CAWRLTVDSGNTIYF
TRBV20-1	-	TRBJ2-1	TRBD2	TGCAGTGCAGAGACCGGGACTAGAGTCGGAAATGAGCAGTTCTTC	CSAETGTRVGNEQFF
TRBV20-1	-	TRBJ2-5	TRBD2	TGCAGTGCTCCGGGACCGGGAGGGTGGGAGACCCAGTACTTC	CSAPGPGGWETQYF
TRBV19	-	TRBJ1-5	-	TGTGCCAGTAGTATAGTGGGTCTGACATCTCAGCCCCAGCATTTT	CASSIVGLTSQPQHF
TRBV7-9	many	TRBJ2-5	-	TGTGCCAGCAGCTCACTAGAGCAAGAGACCCAGTACTTC	CASSSLEQETQYF
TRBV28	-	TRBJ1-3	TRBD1	TGTGCCAGCAGTCAAGACAGGGCGAGCTCTGGAAACACCATATATTTT	CASSQDRASSGNTIYF
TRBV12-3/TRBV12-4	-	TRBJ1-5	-	TGTGCCAGCAGTTTGCTGTCAGGACAGCCCCAGCATTTT	CASSLLSGQPQHF
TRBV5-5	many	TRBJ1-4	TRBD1	TGTGCCAGCAGCCCTTCTGACAGGGGGGAAAAACTGTTTTTT	CASSPSDRGEKLFF
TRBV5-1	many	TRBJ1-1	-	TGCGCCAGCCGCCCCGCCGGGAGCTCGAACACTGAAGCTTTCTTT	CASRPAGSSNTEAFF